The rows below give T cell receptor beta chains drawn from one sample of a study of T cell changes during pregnancy in multiple sclerosis. Clones were sequenced by immunoSEQ multiplex PCR, and TCRdb holds only the in-frame ones, with some missing. In the table there are 73,000 or so clones, less than 95% of which are singletons. Here the sequenced sample was peripheral blood, taken in the second trimester of pregnancy. These receptor sequences come from a female donor with multiple sclerosis, enrolled in a pregnancy study. The CDR3 runs from the conserved cysteine through the conserved F or W. A D gene is named only where the DNA matches it firmly. Only part of the rows carry a size: once, few, many, or a class if the clone is expanded.

D: -; V: TRBV6-1; J: TRBJ2-5; size: -; DNA: TGTGCCAGCAGTGAGGGGGGGGCCAGAGAGACCCAGTACTTC; CDR3: CASSEGGARETQYF
D: -; V: TRBV5-6; J: TRBJ2-7; size: -; DNA: TGTGCCAGCAGCTTAGGTACCGGAGGGCAGTACTTC; CDR3: CASSLGTGGQYF
D: TRBD2; V: TRBV19; J: TRBJ2-3; size: -; DNA: TGTGCCAGTGCCCTGGGCGGGGGACTTAGCACAGATACGCAGTATTTT; CDR3: CASALGGGLSTDTQYF
D: -; V: TRBV10-3; J: TRBJ2-7; size: -; DNA: TGTGCCATCAGTGAGGAGGTCTACGAGCAGTACTTC; CDR3: CAISEEVYEQYF
D: TRBD2; V: TRBV6-6; J: TRBJ2-2; size: -; DNA: TGTGCCAGCAGTTACCCAGGGAGGGTAGCCGGGGAGCTGTTTTTT; CDR3: CASSYPGRVAGELFF
D: -; V: TRBV7-7; J: TRBJ2-7; size: -; DNA: TGTGCCAGCAGCCAAAACCCCGGACATAAGTACGAGCAGTACTTC; CDR3: CASSQNPGHKYEQYF
D: TRBD2; V: TRBV14; J: TRBJ2-1; size: -; DNA: TGTGCCAGCAGCCAATACCCCCTTAGCGGGCTCTCCTACAATGAGCAGTTCTTC; CDR3: CASSQYPLSGLSYNEQFF
D: TRBD1; V: TRBV4-1; J: TRBJ1-1; size: once; DNA: TGCGCCAGCAGGGAACAGGGGTCGGAAGCTTTCTTT; CDR3: CASREQGSEAFF
D: -; V: TRBV13; J: TRBJ2-1; size: -; DNA: TGTGCCAGCATGGCAGGGGTTTACAATGAGCAGTTCTTC; CDR3: CASMAGVYNEQFF
D: TRBD2; V: TRBV6-6; J: TRBJ2-7; size: -; DNA: TGTGCCAGCAGTTATAGCGGGGGTATCAACGAGCAGTACTTC; CDR3: CASSYSGGINEQYF
D: -; V: TRBV9; J: TRBJ1-6; size: once; DNA: TGTGCCAGCAGCGTAGTTGGGGAGAGCTCCTATAATTCACCCCTCCACTTT; CDR3: CASSVVGESSYNSPLHF
D: TRBD1; V: TRBV7-3; J: TRBJ1-1; size: -; DNA: TGTGCCAGCAGCTTAATGGGACAGGGGACTGAAGCTTTCTTT; CDR3: CASSLMGQGTEAFF
D: TRBD1; V: TRBV2; J: TRBJ1-1; size: -; DNA: TGTGCCAGCAGGGAGGACAGGAGGGCTGAAGCTTTCTTT; CDR3: CASREDRRAEAFF
D: -; V: TRBV6-5; J: TRBJ1-1; size: -; DNA: TGTGCCAGCAGTTACGGGGCGGCGAACACTGAAGCTTTCTTT; CDR3: CASSYGAANTEAFF
D: TRBD2; V: TRBV5-4; J: TRBJ2-3; size: -; DNA: TGTGCCAGCAGGCGGGGGGGCGGGGAAGATACGCAGTATTTT; CDR3: CASRRGGGEDTQYF
D: TRBD2; V: TRBV10-3; J: TRBJ2-2; size: -; DNA: TGTGCCTCCCGGGGGGTCCCACCGGACGGGGAGCTGTTTTTT; CDR3: CASRGVPPDGELFF
D: -; V: TRBV18; J: TRBJ1-5; size: -; DNA: TGTGCCAGCTCACCCCGGGAAGGGTTCAATCAGCCCCAGCATTTT; CDR3: CASSPREGFNQPQHF
D: TRBD1; V: TRBV6-5; J: TRBJ2-7; size: -; DNA: TGTGCCAGCAGTTTATTTCGGGACAGGGGGTACGAGCAGTACTTC; CDR3: CASSLFRDRGYEQYF
D: TRBD1; V: TRBV27; J: TRBJ2-7; size: -; DNA: TGTGCCAGCCGTCGGGACAGGGGGTACGAGCAGTACTTC; CDR3: CASRRDRGYEQYF